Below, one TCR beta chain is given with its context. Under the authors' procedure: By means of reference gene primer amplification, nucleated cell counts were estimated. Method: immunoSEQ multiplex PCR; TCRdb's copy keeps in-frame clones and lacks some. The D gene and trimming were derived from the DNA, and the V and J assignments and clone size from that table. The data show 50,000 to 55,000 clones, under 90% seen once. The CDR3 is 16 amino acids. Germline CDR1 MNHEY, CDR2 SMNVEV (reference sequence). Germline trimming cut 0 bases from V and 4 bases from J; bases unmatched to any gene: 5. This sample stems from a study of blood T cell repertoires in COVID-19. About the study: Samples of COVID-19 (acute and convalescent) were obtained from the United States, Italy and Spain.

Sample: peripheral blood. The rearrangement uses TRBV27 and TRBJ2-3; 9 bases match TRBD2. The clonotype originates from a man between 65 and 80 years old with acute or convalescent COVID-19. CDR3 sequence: CASSLSLAGESDTQYF. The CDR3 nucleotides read TGTGCCAGCAGTTTATCGTTAGCGGGGGAGTCAGATACGCAGTATTTT.